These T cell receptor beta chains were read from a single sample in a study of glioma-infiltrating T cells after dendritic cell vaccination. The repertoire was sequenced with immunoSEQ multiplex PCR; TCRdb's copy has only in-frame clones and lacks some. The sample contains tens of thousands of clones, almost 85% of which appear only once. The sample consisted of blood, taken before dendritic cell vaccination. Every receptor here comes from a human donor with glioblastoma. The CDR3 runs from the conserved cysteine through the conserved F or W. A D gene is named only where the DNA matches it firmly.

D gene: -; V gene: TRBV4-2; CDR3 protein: CASSQDPGGQETQYF
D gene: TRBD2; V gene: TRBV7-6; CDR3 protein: CASSIGPLAGAPSEQFF
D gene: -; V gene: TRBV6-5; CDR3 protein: CACGEYSNQPQHF
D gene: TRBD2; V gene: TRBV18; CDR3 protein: CASSPELAGVETQYF
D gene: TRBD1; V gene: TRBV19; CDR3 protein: CASKWQGDQPQHF
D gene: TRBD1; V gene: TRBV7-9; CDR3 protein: CASGAYGTGAYNEQFF
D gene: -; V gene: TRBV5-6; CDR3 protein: CASSLSNRGNQPQHF
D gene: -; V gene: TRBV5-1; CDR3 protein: CASSLGLNTGELFF
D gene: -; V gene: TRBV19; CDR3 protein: CASSPRVRVGTDYGYTF
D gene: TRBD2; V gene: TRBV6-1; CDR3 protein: CASSVLAGDTDTQYF
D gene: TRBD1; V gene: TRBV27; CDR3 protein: CASSSYYGQGPRDYGYTF
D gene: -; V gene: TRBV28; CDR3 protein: CASNRRRTGANVLTF
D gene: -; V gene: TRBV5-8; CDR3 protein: CASSFTTSQQPQHF
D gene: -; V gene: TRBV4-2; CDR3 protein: CASSLGGSHEKLFF
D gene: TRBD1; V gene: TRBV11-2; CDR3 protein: CASSRGQGERGNQPQHF
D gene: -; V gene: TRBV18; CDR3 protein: CASSPGGSNQPQHF
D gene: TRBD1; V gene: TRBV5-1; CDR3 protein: CASSYGTGPYNEQFF
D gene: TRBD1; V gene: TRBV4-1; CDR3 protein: CASSQDPGQGVIGANVLTF
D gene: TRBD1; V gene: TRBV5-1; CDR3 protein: CASSLTGDSYNEQFF
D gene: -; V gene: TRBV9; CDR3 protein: CASSVDKGTDTQYF
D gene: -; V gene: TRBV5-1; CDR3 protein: CASSFTSGTDTQYF
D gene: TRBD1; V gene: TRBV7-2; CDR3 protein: CASTLSAGGTYEQYF
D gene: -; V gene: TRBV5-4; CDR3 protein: CASSWMGNSNTEAFF
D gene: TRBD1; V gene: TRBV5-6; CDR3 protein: CASRAGTGPYEQYF
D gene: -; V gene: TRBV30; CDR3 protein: CAWSDTRNQPQHF
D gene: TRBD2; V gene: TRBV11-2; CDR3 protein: CASSQGLAGGLSSYEQYF
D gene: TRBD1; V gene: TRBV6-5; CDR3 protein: CASSPGGQGRDGYTF
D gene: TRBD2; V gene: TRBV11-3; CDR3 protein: CASSLGAGSYNEQFF
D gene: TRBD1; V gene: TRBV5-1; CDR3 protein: CASSGTGGDNGSGANVLTF
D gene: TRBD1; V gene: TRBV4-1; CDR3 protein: CASSRLGTDEKLFF
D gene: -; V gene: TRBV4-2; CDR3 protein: CASGLRDTEAFF
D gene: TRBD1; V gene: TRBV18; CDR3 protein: CASSSRGGQDTEAFF
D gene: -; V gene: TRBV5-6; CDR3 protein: CASSFERRAQYF
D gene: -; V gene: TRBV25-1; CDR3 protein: CASSEGLARGDTQYF
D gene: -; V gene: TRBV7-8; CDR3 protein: CASSLAPGTGVYGYTF
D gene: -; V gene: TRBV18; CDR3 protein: CASSSGETEAFF
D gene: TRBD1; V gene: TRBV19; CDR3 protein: CASRITGTGDGYTF
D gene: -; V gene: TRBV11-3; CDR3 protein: CASSLDAGPETQYF
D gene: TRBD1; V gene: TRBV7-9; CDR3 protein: CASSSMGQGPSYEQYF
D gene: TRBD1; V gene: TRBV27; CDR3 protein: CASRERGQGSYEQYF
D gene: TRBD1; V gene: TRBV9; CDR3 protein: CASSAQGTNTEAFF
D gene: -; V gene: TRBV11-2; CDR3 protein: CASSRTAPEAFF
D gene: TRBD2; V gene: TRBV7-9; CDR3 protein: CASSFLAGGPGNEQFF
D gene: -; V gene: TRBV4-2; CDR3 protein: CASSQDGQGNQPQHF
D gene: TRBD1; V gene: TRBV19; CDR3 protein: CASSAKGTEKQYF
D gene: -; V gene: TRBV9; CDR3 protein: CASSVSADSTGELFF
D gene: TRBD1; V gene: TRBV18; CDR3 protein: CASSPTQGQGSGNTIYF
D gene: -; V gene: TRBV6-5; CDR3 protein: CATVGHSGANVLTF
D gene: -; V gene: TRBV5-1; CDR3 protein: CASSLGLGQETQYF
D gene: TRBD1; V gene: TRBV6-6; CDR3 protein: CASSPGQGRTGELFF
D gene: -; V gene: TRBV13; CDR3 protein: CASSPPITQGRAFF
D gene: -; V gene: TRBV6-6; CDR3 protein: CASSYSNQGSGYTF
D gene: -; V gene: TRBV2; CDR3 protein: CASSAHEGYGYTF
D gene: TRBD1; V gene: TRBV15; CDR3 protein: CATSTLENRGAGELFF
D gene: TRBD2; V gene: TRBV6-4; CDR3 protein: CASSDTSGGADTQYF
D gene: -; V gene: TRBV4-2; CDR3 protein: CASSQEMPGESQPQHF
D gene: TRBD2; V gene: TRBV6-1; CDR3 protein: CASSARGYSNTGELFF
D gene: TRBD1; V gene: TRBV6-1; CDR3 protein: CASSSQGALAGELFF